This is a list of T cell receptor beta chains from one sample in a study of Graves' ophthalmopathy and Graves' hyperthyroidism. TCRdb itself ran the multiplex PCR reads through MiXCR, one entry per CDR3 protein. The data hold about 700,000 distinct CDR3 sequences, with 40% observed a single time. The specimen was peripheral blood. The receptors stem from an adult man with Graves' ophthalmopathy. Both conserved end residues are part of each CDR3. The D gene is left open where the match is weak. Where a row states a size, it is once, few, many or the class of an expanded clone; other rows omit it.

j_call d_call v_call clone_size cdr3_aa
TRBJ2-7 TRBD2 TRBV2 many CASSYSSGGSYEQYF
TRBJ1-2 . TRBV7-2 many CASSYDSNYGYTF
TRBJ2-6 . TRBV10-3 many CAISGALSGANVLTF
TRBJ2-5 TRBD1 TRBV9 . CASSQGAASQETQYF
TRBJ2-5 . TRBV7-2 . CASSLYSGYGDGTQYF
TRBJ2-5 . TRBV10-3 . CASSLFEGDTARETQYF
TRBJ1-3 . TRBV11-2 few CASSSGQLGNTIYF
TRBJ2-7 . TRBV5-5 . CASSKPGQSEQYF
TRBJ1-4 . TRBV24-1 many CATSDRAFEKLFF
TRBJ1-2 . TRBV2 . CASKYPTGYGYTF
TRBJ2-7 . TRBV10-3 few CAINTPGVEQYF
TRBJ1-4 . TRBV7-2 . CASSLDAGLPQEKLFF
TRBJ2-7 TRBD1 TRBV20-1 . CSAGTTGGRDEQYF
TRBJ2-3 . TRBV11-1 . CASSLAIQSSTDTQYF
TRBJ2-7 TRBD1 TRBV29-1 . CSSGTGGNEQYF